Included here is one TCR beta chain sequence, with context. Generated by immunoSEQ multiplex PCR, the TCRdb table keeps only in-frame clones and is missing some. This sample carries some 49,000 clones, approximately 92% of them seen once, and the ten largest clones take under 7%. The record originates from a study of blood T cell repertoires in COVID-19. Germline CDR1 is SGHVS and CDR2 is FNYEAQ. This CDR3 region has 15 residues. V lost 5 bases, J lost 4 bases, and 7 bases stayed unmatched. The receptor was isolated from a man aged 50 to 59 with active COVID-19. The sequencing input was peripheral blood. The genes are TRBV7-6 and TRBJ1-3; 8 nucleotides match TRBD1. The CDR3 here is CASSLRQGTGNTIYF. CDR3 nucleotides: TGTGCCAGCAGCCTACGACAGGGGACAGGAAACACCATATATTTT.